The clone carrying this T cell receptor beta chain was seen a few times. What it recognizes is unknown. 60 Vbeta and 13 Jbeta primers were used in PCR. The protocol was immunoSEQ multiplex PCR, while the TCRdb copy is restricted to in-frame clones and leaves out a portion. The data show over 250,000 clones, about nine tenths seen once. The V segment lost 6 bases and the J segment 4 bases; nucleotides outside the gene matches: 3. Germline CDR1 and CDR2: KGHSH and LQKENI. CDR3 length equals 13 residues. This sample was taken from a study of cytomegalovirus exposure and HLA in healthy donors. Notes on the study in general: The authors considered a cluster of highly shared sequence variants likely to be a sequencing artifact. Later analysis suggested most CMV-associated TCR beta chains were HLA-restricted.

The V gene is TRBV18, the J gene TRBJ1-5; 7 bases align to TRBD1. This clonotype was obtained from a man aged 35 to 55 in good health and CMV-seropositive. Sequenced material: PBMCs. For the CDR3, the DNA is TGTGCCAGCTCCAAGGACAGGAATCAGCCCCAGCATTTT. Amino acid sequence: CASSKDRNQPQHF.